The source of this TCR beta chain is a study of T cell repertoires in cytomegalovirus infection. This clonotype was observed a single time. The antigen is undetermined. TCRdb reanalysed the reads using MiXCR and keeps one entry per CDR3 protein. The sample lists around 770,000 distinct CDR3 sequences, 29% seen once, with 10% to 15% in the top ten. The input for sequencing was cultured CD8+ T cells from PBMCs, taken from culture after CMV antigen stimulation. The TCR sequence derives from a human donor in good health (CMV status not recorded). Some clones in this sample may be carry-over from other donors' samples.

This chain's CDR3 is CASSPPEGIEQFF. In DNA, the CDR3 is TGTGCCAGCTCACCACCGGAGGGGATTGAGCAGTTCTTC. The V call is TRBV18, the J call TRBJ2-1; possible D gene TRBD2, 6 bases. V was pared by 0 bases and J by 9 bases, with 9 bases between. Germline loops: CDR1 KGHSH, CDR2 LQKENI. This CDR3 contains 13 residues.